What follows is one TCR beta chain and its context. Its specificity is unknown. This CDR3 is 15 amino acids long. Trimming took 7 bases from V and 1 from J, leaving 17 bases between them. Germline-derived CDR1 and CDR2 are SGHVS and FQNEAQ. The source of the sample is a study of cytomegalovirus exposure and HLA in healthy donors. Overall study findings and caveats: Researchers left out some V segments, among them TRBV6-2 and TRBV6-3, as indistinguishable.

In the PCR, 60 Vbeta and 13 Jbeta primers were used. Data came from immunoSEQ multiplex PCR; TCRdb stores just in-frame clones and leaves some out. The sample data list around 100,000 clones. Sequencing was carried out using PBMCs. The sequence came from a man aged 40-50 years in good health and CMV-seronegative. V gene TRBV7-8 combines with J gene TRBJ2-7; TRBD1 is a possible D gene (6 bases). CDR3 residues: CASTLGQGPSYEQYF. The CDR3 DNA reads as TGTGCCAGCACCCTAGGGCAGGGGCCTTCCTACGAGCAGTACTTC.